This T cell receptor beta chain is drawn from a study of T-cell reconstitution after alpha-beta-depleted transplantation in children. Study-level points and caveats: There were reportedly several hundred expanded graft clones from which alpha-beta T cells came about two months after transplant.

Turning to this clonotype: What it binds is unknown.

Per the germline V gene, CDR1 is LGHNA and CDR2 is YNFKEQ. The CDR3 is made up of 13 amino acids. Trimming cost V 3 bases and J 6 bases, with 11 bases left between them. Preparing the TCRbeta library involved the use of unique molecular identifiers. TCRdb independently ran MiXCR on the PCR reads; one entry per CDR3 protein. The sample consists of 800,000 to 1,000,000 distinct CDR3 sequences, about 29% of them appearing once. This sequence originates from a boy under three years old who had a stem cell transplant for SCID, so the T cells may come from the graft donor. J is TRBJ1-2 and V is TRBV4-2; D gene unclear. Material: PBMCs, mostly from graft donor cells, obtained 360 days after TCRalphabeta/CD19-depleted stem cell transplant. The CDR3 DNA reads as TGTGCCAGCAGCCAGGCCGATCAACATGGCTACACCTTC. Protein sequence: CASSQADQHGYTF.